The 19 T cell receptor beta chains in this list originate from one sample, sequenced in a study of blood T cell repertoires in COVID-19 (dated by TCRdb to the early 2020s). Library construction relied on the immunoSEQ multiplex PCR assay. TCRdb holds this immuneACCESS table with in-frame rearrangements only. Some clones are missing; in checked studies, unresolved V genes explain under half, and the rest has no known cause. The sample has under 300,000 clones on record, approximately 88% of them singletons. The ten most abundant clones make up around 1% of the sample. The source material was PBMCs or T cells enriched from blood (not recorded which). Source of these receptors: a woman in her twenties or thirties who had recovered from COVID-19.

V is TRBV5-1 and J is TRBJ2-7; TRBD1 aligns across 7 bases. The CDR3 totals 15 residues. V was clipped by 4 bases and J by 5 bases; unmatched bases: 12. CDR1 is SGHRS, CDR2 YFSETQ, per germline. The CDR3 bases are TGCGCCAGCAGCATCAGACAGGGATTCAGGGACGAGCAGTACTTC. Translating gives CASSIRQGFRDEQYF.

The chain recombines TRBV5-8 with TRBJ1-1, with 9 nucleotides matching TRBD1. V lost 5 bases to trimming and J lost 4 bases; unmatched junction nucleotides: 12. The CDR3 sequence is 16 residues long. Per the germline V gene, CDR1 is SGHTS and CDR2 is YDEGEE. The CDR3 is CASREGTGTYFTEAFF. Written as DNA, the CDR3 is TGTGCCAGCAGGGAAGGGACAGGGACGTACTTCACTGAAGCTTTCTTT.

For the CDR3, the DNA is TGCGCCAGCAGCCTTCAGTTGAACACCGGGGAGCTGTTTTTT. Translating gives CASSLQLNTGELFF. The chain links TRBV4-3 to TRBJ2-2; the D is unclear. The germline CDR1 and CDR2 sequences are LGHNA and YSLEER. The CDR3 has 14 residues. The V end lost 4 bases, the J end lost 1 base, and 7 bases lay between the germline ends.

The rearrangement joins TRBV4-1 to TRBJ1-1; D uncertain. The ends were cut back, 4 bases at V and 6 bases at J, with 12 bases in the middle. The CDR3 totals 13 residues. CDR1 is MGHRA and CDR2 is YSYEKL in the germline V gene. The CDR3 spells CASSPRAGAEAFF. CDR3 sequence (DNA): TGCGCCAGCAGCCCAAGAGCCGGGGCTGAAGCTTTCTTT.

The V call is TRBV9, the J call TRBJ2-3; 16 bases align to TRBD2. V shed 3 bases, J shed 1 base, and the junction held 5 bases outside the gene matches. The CDR3 sequence is 18 residues long. The germline V gene encodes CDR1 SGDLS and CDR2 YYNGEE. The CDR3 loop reads CASSDGTSGGAGTDTQYF. The CDR3 DNA follows: TGTGCCAGCAGCGACGGGACTAGCGGGGGGGCCGGCACAGATACGCAGTATTTT.

This clone has just a few counts. The chain combines TRBV3-1 (or the pseudogene TRBV3-2) with TRBJ1-1, with D uncertain. The V end lost 4 bases, the J end lost 2 bases, and 14 bases lay between the germline ends. CDR1 and CDR2 from the germline V gene are LGHDT and YNNKEL (reference sequence). The length of the CDR3 is 15 residues. CDR3 amino acids: CASSLGRYPNTEAFF. CDR3 bases: TGTGCCAGCAGCCTCGGGAGGTACCCCAACACTGAAGCTTTCTTT.

The chain is built from TRBV19 and TRBJ1-2, with 7 bases aligning to TRBD1. CDR3 length: 16 amino acids. CDR1 is LNHDA, CDR2 SQIVND, per germline (reference sequence). After removal of 5 bases from V and 3 bases from J, the junction contained 12 bases not matched to a gene. The CDR3, as DNA: TGTGCCAGTAGTTCCCGAAGACAGGGACCCGACTATGGCTACACCTTC. Its protein product is CASSSRRQGPDYGYTF.

The V gene is TRBV10-3, the J gene TRBJ1-5, with 8 bases lining up with TRBD1. The V gene's germline CDR1 is ENHRY and CDR2 SYGVKD. V shed 6 bases, J shed 7 bases, and the junction held 8 bases outside the gene matches. CDR3 length: 14 residues. Written as DNA, the CDR3 is TGTGCCATCAGCGAACAGGGGGTAGGGCAGCCCCAGCATTTT. Translated: CAISEQGVGQPQHF.

This clone has only a few counts. CDR3 in amino acids: CASRRQGFTEAFF. In DNA form, the CDR3 reads TGTGCCAGCAGACGACAGGGCTTCACTGAAGCTTTCTTT. The chain carries TRBV6-5 and TRBJ1-1; 7 nucleotides match TRBD1. Germline V gene lookup returns CDR1 MNHEY and CDR2 SVGAGI. Trimming took 6 bases from V and 4 from J; bases not matched to a gene: 5. The CDR3 consists of 13 residues.

The chain joins TRBV19 to TRBJ1-3; D gene unclear. CDR3 length: 13 amino acids. CDR1 LNHDA and CDR2 SQIVND come from the germline V gene (reference sequence). Between the trimmed V and J ends, which lost 7 bases and 0 bases, there was a span of 7 bases. The CDR3 sequence is CASTTGSGNTIYF. The CDR3 coding sequence is TGTGCCAGTACCACCGGCTCTGGAAACACCATATATTTT.

CDR3 sequence: CASSVGVVTNYGYTF. The CDR3 bases are TGTGCCAGCAGCGTAGGCGTCGTTACTAACTATGGCTACACCTTC. V and J are TRBV9 and TRBJ1-2; D is ambiguous. The CDR3 is 15 amino acids. V lost 0 bases to trimming and J lost 0 bases, with 9 bases between them. Germline V CDR1 and CDR2: SGDLS, YYNGEE.

The chain is built from TRBV19 and TRBJ1-2, with 7 nucleotides matching TRBD1. Per the germline V gene, CDR1 is LNHDA and CDR2 is SQIVND (reference sequence). V was pared by 4 bases and J by 4 bases, with 9 bases of the junction left unmatched. CDR3 length: 15 amino acids. The CDR3, as DNA: TGTGCCAGTAGTAGGGGGACAGACCCTCTCTATGGCTACACCTTC. This encodes CASSRGTDPLYGYTF.

This clone was detected once. V usage is TRBV5-1 and J usage is TRBJ2-2; perhaps TRBD1 as D (5 bases). Germline CDR1 reads SGHRS; CDR2 reads YFSETQ. V was pared by 8 bases and J by 4 bases, with 15 bases between. The CDR3 has 14 residues. Here the CDR3 reads CASATGAVTGELFF. CDR3 nucleotide sequence: TGCGCCAGTGCGACTGGGGCAGTCACCGGGGAGCTGTTTTTT.

V is TRBV29-1 and J is TRBJ1-1, with TRBD1 matching over 10 bases. After removal of 6 bases from V and 6 bases from J, the junction contained 13 bases not matched to a gene. The CDR3 totals 15 residues. The germline gives CDR1 SQVTM, CDR2 ANQGSEA. This CDR3 is CSVRTGGLASSEAFF. The CDR3 DNA sequence: TGCAGCGTACGGACAGGGGGACTGGCCTCGTCTGAAGCTTTCTTT.

The chain has TRBV7-2 and TRBJ1-6, with 10 bases identical to TRBD1. The CDR3 is made up of 15 amino acids. V shed 3 bases and J 8 bases; nucleotides not matched to a gene: 4. From germline, CDR1 is SGHTA and CDR2 FQGNSA. CDR3 bases: TGTGCCAGCAGCTTGACGGGGACAGGGGATTCACCCCTCCACTTT. Encoded protein: CASSLTGTGDSPLHF. The whole variable domain, remainder taken from reference TRBV7-2 and TRBJ1-6, is GAGVSQSPSNKVTEKGKDVELRCDPISGHTALYWYRQSLGQGLEFLIYFQGNSAPDKSGLPSDRFSAERTGGSVSTLTIQRTQQEDSAVYLCASSLTGTGDSPLHFGNGTRLTVT.

This sequence joins TRBV28 and TRBJ1-1; the match to TRBD1 covers 7 bases. Germline CDR1 MDHEN, CDR2 SYDVKM. V dropped 7 bases and J dropped 3; count of bases not matched to a gene: 11. This CDR3 contains 15 residues. The CDR3 DNA sequence: TGTGCCAGCATGGGGTCAGGGGGTTGGTACACTGAAGCTTTCTTT. Its translation: CASMGSGGWYTEAFF. Filled out from reference TRBV28 and TRBJ1-1, the complete variable domain reads DVKVTQSSRYLVKRTGEKVFLECVQDMDHENMFWYRQDPGLGLRLIYFSYDVKMKEKGDIPEGYSVSREKKERFSLILESASTNQTSMYLCASMGSGGWYTEAFFGQGTRLTVV.

The V call is TRBV11-2, the J call TRBJ2-1, with D perhaps TRBD2 (7 bases). V was clipped by 7 bases and J by 2 bases, with 18 bases between them. Germline V gene sequence: CDR1 SGHAT, CDR2 FQNNGV. This CDR3 comprises 16 residues. Here the CDR3 DNA reads TGTGCCAGCATCCGGGGGCCCGGGACTACCTACAATGAGCAGTTCTTC. Translating it yields CASIRGPGTTYNEQFF.

This chain joins TRBV18 and TRBJ2-5; D is perhaps TRBD2 (6 bases). CDR1 and CDR2 from the germline V gene are KGHSH and LQKENI. V lost 4 bases and J 5 bases, leaving 17 bases between the germline ends. This CDR3 is built from 15 residues. In DNA, the CDR3 is TGTGCCAGCTCACTAGGACGGGGGAAGGTGGAGACCCAGTACTTC. This gives the protein CASSLGRGKVETQYF.

V usage is TRBV5-6 and J usage is TRBJ1-3, with D perhaps TRBD1 (6 bases). Germline CDR1 reads SGHDT; CDR2 reads YYEEEE. The germline V and J ends were trimmed by 2 bases and 0 bases, with 12 bases remaining between them. The CDR3 runs 16 residues. The CDR3 is CASSLRIGGSGNTIYF. As DNA, the CDR3 is TGTGCCAGCAGCTTAAGAATAGGGGGCTCTGGAAACACCATATATTTT.